Below, 2 T cell receptor beta chains from the same sample are listed, as sequenced in a study of shared clonotypes between healthy human individuals. As defined, naive CD8 cells were CD45RO-negative and positively selected for CCR7, with terminally differentiated effector memory CD45RA+ cells excluded. Libraries were prepared by immunoSEQ multiplex PCR; TCRdb keeps only in-frame clonotypes and omits some of them. The sample carries just over 2,000,000 clones, roughly 94% recorded once. The sample consisted of naive CD8+ T cells sorted from blood. Receptors originate from a man aged 18 to 30 in good health.

V is TRBV27 and J is TRBJ2-5; 11 bases agree with TRBD2. V dropped 2 bases and J dropped 0; count of bases not matched to a gene: 5. Germline lookup yields CDR1 MNHEY and CDR2 SMNVEV (reference sequence). The CDR3 is 17 residues long. The CDR3 loop is CASSLLGTSGYQETQYF. DNA for the CDR3: TGTGCCAGCAGTTTACTCGGGACTAGCGGTTACCAAGAGACCCAGTACTTC.

The genes are TRBV11-2 and TRBJ2-1; D could derive from TRBD1 or TRBD2 (5 bases each). Germline CDR1 SGHAT, CDR2 FQNNGV. The CDR3 has 15 residues. V lost 5 bases and J lost 8, with 19 bases in between. This CDR3 is CASSPGTDLGHEQFF. The CDR3 DNA reads as TGTGCCAGCAGCCCAGGGACGGACCTCGGGCATGAGCAGTTCTTC.